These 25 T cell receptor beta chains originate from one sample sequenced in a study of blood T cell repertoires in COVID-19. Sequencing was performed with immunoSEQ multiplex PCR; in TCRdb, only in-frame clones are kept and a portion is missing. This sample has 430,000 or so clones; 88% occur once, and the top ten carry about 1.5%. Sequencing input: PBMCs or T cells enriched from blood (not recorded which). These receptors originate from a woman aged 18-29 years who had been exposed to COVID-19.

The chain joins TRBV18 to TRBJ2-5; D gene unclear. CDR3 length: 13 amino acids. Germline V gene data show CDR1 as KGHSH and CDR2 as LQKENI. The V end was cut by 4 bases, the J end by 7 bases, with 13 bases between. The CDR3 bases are TGTGCCAGCTCACGCGGATTGGAAGGGACCCAGTACTTC. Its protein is CASSRGLEGTQYF.

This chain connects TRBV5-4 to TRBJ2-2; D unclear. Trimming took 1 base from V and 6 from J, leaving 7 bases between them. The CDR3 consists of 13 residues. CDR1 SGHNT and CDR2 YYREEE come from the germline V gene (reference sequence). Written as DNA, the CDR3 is TGTGCCAGCAGCTTGCAGTCGCCCGGGGAGCTGTTTTTT. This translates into CASSLQSPGELFF.

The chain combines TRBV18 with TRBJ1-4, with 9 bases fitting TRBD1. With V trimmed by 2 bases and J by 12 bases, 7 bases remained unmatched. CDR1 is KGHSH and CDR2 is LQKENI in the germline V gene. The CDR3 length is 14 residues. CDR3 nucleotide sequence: TGTGCCAGCTCACCATGGACAGGGGACTTGGAACTGTTTTTT. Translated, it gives CASSPWTGDLELFF.

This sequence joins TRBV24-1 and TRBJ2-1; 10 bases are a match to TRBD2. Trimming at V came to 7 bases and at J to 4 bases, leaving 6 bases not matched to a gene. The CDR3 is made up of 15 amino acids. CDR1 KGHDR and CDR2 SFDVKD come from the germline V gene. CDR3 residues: CATREAGGRYNEQFF. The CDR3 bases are TGTGCCACCAGGGAAGCGGGGGGGAGGTACAATGAGCAGTTCTTC.

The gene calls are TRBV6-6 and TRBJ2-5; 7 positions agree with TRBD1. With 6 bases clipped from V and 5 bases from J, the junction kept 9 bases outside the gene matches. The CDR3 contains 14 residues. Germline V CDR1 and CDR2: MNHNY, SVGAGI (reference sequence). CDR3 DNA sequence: TGTGCCAGCAGAGGGACAGCAGAAGGGGAGACCCAGTACTTC. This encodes CASRGTAEGETQYF.

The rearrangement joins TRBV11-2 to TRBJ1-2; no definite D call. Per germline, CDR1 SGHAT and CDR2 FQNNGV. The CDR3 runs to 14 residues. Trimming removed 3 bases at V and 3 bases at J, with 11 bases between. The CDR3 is CASSFPGNDYGYTF. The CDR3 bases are TGTGCCAGCAGCTTTCCGGGGAACGACTATGGCTACACCTTC.

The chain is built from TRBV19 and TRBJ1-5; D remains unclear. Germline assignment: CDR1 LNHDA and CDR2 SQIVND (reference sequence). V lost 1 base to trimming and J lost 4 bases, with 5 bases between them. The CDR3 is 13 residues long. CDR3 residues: CASSIAENQPQHF. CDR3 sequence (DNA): TGTGCCAGTAGTATAGCGGAGAATCAGCCCCAGCATTTT.

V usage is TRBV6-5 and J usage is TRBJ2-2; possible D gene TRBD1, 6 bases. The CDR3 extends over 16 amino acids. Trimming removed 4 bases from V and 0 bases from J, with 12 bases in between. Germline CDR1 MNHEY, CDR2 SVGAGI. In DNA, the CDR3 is TGTGCCAGCAGTTTCAGGGGCTTTGCGAACACCGGGGAGCTGTTTTTT. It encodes CASSFRGFANTGELFF.

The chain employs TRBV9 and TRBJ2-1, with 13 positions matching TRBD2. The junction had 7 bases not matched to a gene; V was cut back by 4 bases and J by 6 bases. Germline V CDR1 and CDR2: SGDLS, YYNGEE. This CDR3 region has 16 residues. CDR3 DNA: TGTGCCAGCAGCACCCGGACTAGCGGGGGAGTCAATGAGCAGTTCTTC. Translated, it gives CASSTRTSGGVNEQFF.

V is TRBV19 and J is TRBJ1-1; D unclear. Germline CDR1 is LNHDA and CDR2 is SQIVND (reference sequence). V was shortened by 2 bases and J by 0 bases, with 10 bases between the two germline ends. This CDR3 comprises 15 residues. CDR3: CASSIPRRLNTEAFF. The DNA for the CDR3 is TGTGCCAGTAGTATACCAAGGCGGCTGAACACTGAAGCTTTCTTT.

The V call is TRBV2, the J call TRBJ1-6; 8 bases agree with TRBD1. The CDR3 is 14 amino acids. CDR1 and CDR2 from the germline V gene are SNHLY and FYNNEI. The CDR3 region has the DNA TGTGCAATTACCACCGGGACAGGATATTCACCCCTCCACTTT. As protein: CAITTGTGYSPLHF.

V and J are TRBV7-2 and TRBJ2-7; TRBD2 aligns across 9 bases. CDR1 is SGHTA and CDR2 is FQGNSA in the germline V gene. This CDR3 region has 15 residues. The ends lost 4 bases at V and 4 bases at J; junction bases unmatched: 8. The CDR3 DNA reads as TGTGCCAGCAGCTCGAGAGCGGGGGGCACTTACGAGCAGTACTTC. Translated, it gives CASSSRAGGTYEQYF. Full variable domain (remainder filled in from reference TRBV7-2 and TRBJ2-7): GAGVSQSPSNKVTEKGKDVELRCDPISGHTALYWYRQSLGQGLEFLIYFQGNSAPDKSGLPSDRFSAERTGGSVSTLTIQRTQQEDSAVYLCASSSRAGGTYEQYFGPGTRLTVT.

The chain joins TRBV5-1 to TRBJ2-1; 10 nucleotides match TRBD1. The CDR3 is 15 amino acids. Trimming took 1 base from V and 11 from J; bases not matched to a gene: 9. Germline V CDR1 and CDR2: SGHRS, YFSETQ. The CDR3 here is CASSLPGTGANKQFF. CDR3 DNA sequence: TGCGCCAGCAGCTTGCCGGGGACAGGGGCGAATAAGCAGTTCTTC.

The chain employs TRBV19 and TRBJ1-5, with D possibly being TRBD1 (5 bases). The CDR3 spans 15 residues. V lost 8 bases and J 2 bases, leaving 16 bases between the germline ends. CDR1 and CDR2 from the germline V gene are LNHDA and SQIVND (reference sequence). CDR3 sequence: CASASLQGRNQPQHF. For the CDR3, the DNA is TGTGCCAGTGCGTCCCTGCAGGGCCGCAATCAGCCCCAGCATTTT.

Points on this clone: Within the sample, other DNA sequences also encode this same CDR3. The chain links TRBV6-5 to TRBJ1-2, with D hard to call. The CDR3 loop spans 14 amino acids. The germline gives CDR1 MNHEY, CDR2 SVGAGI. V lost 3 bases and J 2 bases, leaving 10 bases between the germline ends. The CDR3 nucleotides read TGTGCCAGCAGTTATGGTGGCCGCAACTATGGCTACACCTTC. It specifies CASSYGGRNYGYTF.

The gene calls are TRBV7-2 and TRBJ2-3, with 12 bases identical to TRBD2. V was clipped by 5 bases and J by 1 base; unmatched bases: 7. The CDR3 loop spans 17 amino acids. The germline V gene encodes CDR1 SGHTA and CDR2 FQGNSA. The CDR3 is CASSPDRLAGGTDTQYF. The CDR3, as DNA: TGTGCCAGCAGCCCCGACAGACTAGCGGGAGGCACAGATACGCAGTATTTT.

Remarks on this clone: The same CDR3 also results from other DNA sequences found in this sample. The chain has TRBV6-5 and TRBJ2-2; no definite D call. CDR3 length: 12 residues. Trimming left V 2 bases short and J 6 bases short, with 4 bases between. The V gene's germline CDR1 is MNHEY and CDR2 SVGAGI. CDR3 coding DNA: TGTGCCAGCAGTTACCGGTCCGGGGAGCTGTTTTTT. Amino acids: CASSYRSGELFF.

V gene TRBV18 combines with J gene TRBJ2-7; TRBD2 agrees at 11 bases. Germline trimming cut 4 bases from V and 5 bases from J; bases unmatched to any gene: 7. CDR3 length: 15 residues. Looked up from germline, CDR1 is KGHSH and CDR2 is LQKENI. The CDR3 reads CASSLLAGAPDEQYF. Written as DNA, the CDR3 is TGTGCCAGCTCACTACTAGCGGGAGCTCCTGACGAGCAGTACTTC.

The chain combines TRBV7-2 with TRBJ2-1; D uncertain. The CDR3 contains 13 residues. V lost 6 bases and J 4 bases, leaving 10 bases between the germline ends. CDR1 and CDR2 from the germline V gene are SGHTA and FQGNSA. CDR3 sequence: CASSDQVYNEQFF. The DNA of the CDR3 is TGTGCCAGCAGTGATCAGGTATACAATGAGCAGTTCTTC.

The CDR3 nucleotides read TGCGCCAGCAGCCCCGCCCCCATCGGACAGGGACAACAGCCCCAGCATTTT. Translated, it gives CASSPAPIGQGQQPQHF. V gene TRBV4-1 combines with J gene TRBJ1-5; 8 bases agree with TRBD1. There are 17 residues in the CDR3. The V gene end was trimmed by 4 bases and the J gene end by 7 bases; junction bases not matched to a gene: 15. The germline CDR1 and CDR2 sequences are MGHRA and YSYEKL.

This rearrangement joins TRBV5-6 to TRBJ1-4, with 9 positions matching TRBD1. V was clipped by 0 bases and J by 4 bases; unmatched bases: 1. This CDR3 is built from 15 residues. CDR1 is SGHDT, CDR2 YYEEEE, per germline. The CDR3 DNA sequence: TGTGCCAGCAGCTTGGGGACAGGGGTTAATGAAAAACTGTTTTTT. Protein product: CASSLGTGVNEKLFF.

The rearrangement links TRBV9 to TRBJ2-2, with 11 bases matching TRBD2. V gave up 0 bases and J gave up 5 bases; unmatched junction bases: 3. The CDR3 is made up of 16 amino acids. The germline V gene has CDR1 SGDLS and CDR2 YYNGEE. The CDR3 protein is CASSVVSGGATGELFF. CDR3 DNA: TGTGCCAGCAGCGTAGTTAGCGGGGGGGCGACCGGGGAGCTGTTTTTT.

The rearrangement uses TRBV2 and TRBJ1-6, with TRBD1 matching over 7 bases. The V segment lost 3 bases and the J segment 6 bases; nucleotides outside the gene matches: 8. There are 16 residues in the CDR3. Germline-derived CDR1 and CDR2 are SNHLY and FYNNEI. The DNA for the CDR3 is TGTGCCAGCAGTGAGGTATTAGGGGACAGTAATTCACCCCTCCACTTT. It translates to CASSEVLGDSNSPLHF.

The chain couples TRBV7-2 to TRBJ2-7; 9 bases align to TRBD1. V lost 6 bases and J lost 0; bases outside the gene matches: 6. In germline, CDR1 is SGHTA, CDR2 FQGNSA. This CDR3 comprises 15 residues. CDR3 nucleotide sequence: TGTGCCAGCAGTCAAGACAGGGGGAGCTCCTACGAGCAGTACTTC. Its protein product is CASSQDRGSSYEQYF. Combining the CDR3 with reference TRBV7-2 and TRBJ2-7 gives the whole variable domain GAGVSQSPSNKVTEKGKDVELRCDPISGHTALYWYRQSLGQGLEFLIYFQGNSAPDKSGLPSDRFSAERTGGSVSTLTIQRTQQEDSAVYLCASSQDRGSSYEQYFGPGTRLTVT.

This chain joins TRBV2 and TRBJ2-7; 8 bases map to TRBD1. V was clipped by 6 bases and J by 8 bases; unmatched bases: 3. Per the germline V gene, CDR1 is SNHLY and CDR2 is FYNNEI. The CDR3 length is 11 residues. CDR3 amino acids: CASSRTGQQYF. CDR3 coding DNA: TGTGCCAGCAGCAGGACAGGGCAGCAGTACTTC.